This T cell receptor beta chain was identified during a study of blood T cell repertoires in COVID-19. Study-level background: The United States, Italy and Spain supplied acute and convalescent COVID-19 samples. Nucleic acid was either cDNA or gDNA, and it came from T cells, B-cell-depleted T cells, or PBMCs.

How the authors handled the data: Amplified reference gene primers provided the basis for estimating nucleated cell counts. Repertoires were generated with immunoSEQ multiplex PCR, while TCRdb's copy carries only in-frame clones and drops some. V, J and clone size are taken as reported in that table, and D and trimming were inferred from the DNA itself. The repertoire includes about 200,000 clones, almost 85% of them detected once, and over 9.5% sits in the top ten. Trimming shortened V by 4 bases and J by 0 bases, and 10 bases separated the two germline ends. CDR3 length: 14 amino acids. The germline V gene encodes CDR1 SEHNR and CDR2 FQNEAQ (reference sequence).

This receptor was identified in a woman in her 40s with acute or convalescent COVID-19. V usage is TRBV7-9 and J usage is TRBJ2-7, with TRBD2 as a possible D gene (5 bases). The sample taken for sequencing was peripheral blood. The CDR3 nucleotides are TGTGCCAGCAGCTACCGTGGAGGCTCCTACGAGCAGTACTTC. Its protein product is CASSYRGGSYEQYF.